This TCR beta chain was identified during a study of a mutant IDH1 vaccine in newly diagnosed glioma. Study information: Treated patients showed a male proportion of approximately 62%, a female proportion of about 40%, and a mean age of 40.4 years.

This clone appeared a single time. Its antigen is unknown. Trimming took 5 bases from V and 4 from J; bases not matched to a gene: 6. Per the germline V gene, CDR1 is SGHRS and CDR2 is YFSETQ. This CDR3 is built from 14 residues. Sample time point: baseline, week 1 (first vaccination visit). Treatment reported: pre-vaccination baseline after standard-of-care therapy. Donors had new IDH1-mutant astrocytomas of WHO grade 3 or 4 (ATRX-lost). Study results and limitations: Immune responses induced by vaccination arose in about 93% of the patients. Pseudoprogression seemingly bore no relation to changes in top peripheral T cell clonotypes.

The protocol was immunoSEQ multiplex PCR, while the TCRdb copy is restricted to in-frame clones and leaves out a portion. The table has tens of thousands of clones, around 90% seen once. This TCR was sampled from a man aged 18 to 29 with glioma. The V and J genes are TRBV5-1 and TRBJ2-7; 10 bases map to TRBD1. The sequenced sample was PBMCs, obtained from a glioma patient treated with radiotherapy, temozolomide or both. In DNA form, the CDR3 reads TGCGCCAGCAGAGTAGGGACAGGGGTGTACGAGCAGTACTTC. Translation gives CASRVGTGVYEQYF.